The 32 T cell receptor beta chains below come from one sample, sequenced in a study of T cell repertoires in cytomegalovirus infection (dated by TCRdb to 2018 to 2020). TCRdb lists the instrument as Illumina HiSeq 1500. In TCRdb, the public reads were trimmed at Q25 with fastp and aligned with MiXCR, with productive beta chains retained. CDR3 protein sequences are deduplicated, and each keeps its most common genes and DNA. Recorded for this sample are a few hundred thousand distinct CDR3 sequences; about a sixth of them occurred a single time. Clones ranked in the top ten supply approximately 51% of the sample. Input material: CD8+ T cells from PBMCs. Receptors originate from a human donor in good health (CMV status not recorded). Some clones in this sample may be carry-over from other donors' samples.

This clonotype was observed a handful of times. The V and J genes are TRBV14 and TRBJ1-4; D gene unclear. The CDR3 is 12 residues long. Germline CDR1 reads SGHDN; CDR2 reads FVKESK. V was clipped by 3 bases and J by 6 bases, with 5 bases between them. CDR3 amino acids: CASSHDDEKLFF. As DNA, the CDR3 is TGTGCCAGCAGCCATGACGATGAAAAACTGTTTTTT.

The gene calls are TRBV2 and TRBJ2-2; the match to TRBD2 covers 7 bases. There are 14 residues in the CDR3. The junction had 4 bases not matched to a gene; V was cut back by 5 bases and J by 4 bases. From germline, CDR1 is SNHLY and CDR2 FYNNEI. CDR3 sequence reads: CASSTTSVTGELFF. The CDR3 DNA is TGTGCCAGCAGTACCACTAGCGTCACCGGGGAGCTGTTTTTT. Filled out from reference TRBV2 and TRBJ2-2, the complete variable domain reads EPEVTQTPSHQVTQMGQEVILRCVPISNHLYFYWYRQILGQKVEFLVSFYNNEISEKSEIFDDQFSVERPDGSNFTLKIRSTKLEDSAMYFCASSTTSVTGELFFGEGSRLTVL.

This clonotype was observed many times. The rearrangement joins TRBV7-2 to TRBJ2-1, with 7 bases that match TRBD2. CDR3 size: 15 residues. Germline trimming cut 1 base from V and 4 bases from J; bases unmatched to any gene: 4. Germline values: CDR1 SGHTA, CDR2 FQGNSA. Here the CDR3 DNA reads TGTGCCAGCAGCTTAGATATGGGGGGGTACAATGAGCAGTTCTTC. Its protein product is CASSLDMGGYNEQFF.

This chain uses TRBV7-6 with TRBJ2-5; 7 bases map to TRBD1. J gave up 3 bases and V 7 bases, and 11 bases lay outside the gene matches. Germline CDR1 reads SGHVS; CDR2 reads FNYEAQ. The CDR3 contains 15 residues. The CDR3 nucleotides read TGTGCCAGCAACTTCCCCTCCCAGGGGGAAGAGACCCAGTACTTC. This translates into CASNFPSQGEETQYF. Full variable domain (outside the CDR3, taken from reference TRBV7-6 and TRBJ2-5): GAGVSQSPRYKVTKRGQDVALRCDPISGHVSLYWYRQALGQGPEFLTYFNYEAQQDKSGLPNDRFSAERPEGSISTLTIQRTEQRDSAMYRCASNFPSQGEETQYFGPGTRLLVL.

Ten or more counts support this clonotype. This chain uses TRBV7-9 with TRBJ1-5; D uncertain. This CDR3 contains 12 residues. The V end lost 6 bases, the J end lost 3 bases, and 6 bases lay between the germline ends. Per germline, CDR1 SEHNR and CDR2 FQNEAQ (reference sequence). CDR3: CASSVTNQPQHF. The DNA for the CDR3 is TGTGCCAGCAGTGTTACCAATCAGCCCCAGCATTTT.

This clonotype appeared a few times. One end of the junction is discordant with germline, which a read error may explain. J is TRBJ2-7 and V is TRBV7-9; 7 nucleotides agree with TRBD1. The CDR3 covers 11 residues. Germline assignment: CDR1 SEHNR and CDR2 FQNEAQ (reference sequence). This chain's CDR3 is CASSSGQTISF. The CDR3 DNA follows: TGTGCCAGCAGCTCGGGACAGACGATTAGCTTC.

This clonotype has a handful of counts. The V gene is TRBV7-6, the J gene TRBJ2-5; D remains ambiguous. This CDR3 comprises 15 residues. Germline CDR1 reads SGHVS; CDR2 reads FNYEAQ. V lost 5 bases, J lost 5 bases, and 18 bases lay in between. CDR3 loop: CASSPTPSDPETQYF. The DNA for the CDR3 is TGTGCCAGCAGCCCCACACCATCGGACCCCGAGACCCAGTACTTC. Full variable domain (rest looked up from reference TRBV7-6 and TRBJ2-5): GAGVSQSPRYKVTKRGQDVALRCDPISGHVSLYWYRQALGQGPEFLTYFNYEAQQDKSGLPNDRFSAERPEGSISTLTIQRTEQRDSAMYRCASSPTPSDPETQYFGPGTRLLVL.

This sequence joins TRBV7-8 and TRBJ1-2; the D gene is possibly TRBD1 (5 bases). V was trimmed by 5 bases and J by 4 bases, leaving 14 bases between them. Germline-derived CDR1 and CDR2 are SGHVS and FQNEAQ. This CDR3 has 14 residues. CDR3 in amino acids: CASSLGTDTYGYTF. The CDR3 nucleotides are TGTGCCAGCAGCCTCGGGACCGACACCTATGGCTACACCTTC.

The chain couples TRBV5-4 to TRBJ2-5, with D possibly being TRBD2 (6 bases). Germline CDR1 is SGHNT and CDR2 is YYREEE (reference sequence). This CDR3 is 14 amino acids long. V lost 4 bases to trimming and J lost 3 bases, with 13 bases between them. CDR3 in amino acids: CASSPGTGKETQYF. The CDR3 DNA reads TGTGCCAGCAGCCCCGGGACTGGAAAAGAGACCCAGTACTTC.

This clonotype was counted only a few times. The genes are TRBV29-1 and TRBJ1-1; D is possibly TRBD1 (6 bases). The CDR3 totals 10 residues. Between the trimmed V and J ends, which lost 6 bases and 7 bases, there was a span of 9 bases. Germline V gene data show CDR1 as SQVTM and CDR2 as ANQGSEA. The chain's CDR3 is CSVTDSEAFF. Here the CDR3 DNA reads TGCAGCGTGACGGACAGTGAAGCTTTCTTT.

This clonotype has only a few counts. The chain uses TRBV6-2 or TRBV6-3 and TRBJ2-1, with D possibly being TRBD1 or TRBD2 (5 bases each). Germline V gives CDR1 MNHEY, CDR2 SVGEGT. The CDR3 has 19 residues. V was shortened by 0 bases and J by 4 bases, with 22 bases between the two germline ends. The CDR3 loop is CASSYSRGRRDPKYNEQFF. The CDR3 nucleotides read TGTGCCAGCAGTTACTCGAGAGGTCGCAGGGACCCTAAGTACAATGAGCAGTTCTTC.

In its sample, this clonotype was seen many times. This chain links TRBV19 with TRBJ1-4; the match to TRBD1 covers 7 bases. The germline gives CDR1 LNHDA, CDR2 SQIVND (reference sequence). The CDR3 sequence is 15 residues long. V shed 6 bases, J shed 0 bases, and the junction held 4 bases outside the gene matches. The DNA for the CDR3 is TGTGCCAGTAGACGGGACAGCGCAACTAATGAAAAACTGTTTTTT. This sequence encodes CASRRDSATNEKLFF. Supplemented by reference TRBV19 and TRBJ1-4, the full variable domain reads DGGITQSPKYLFRKEGQNVTLSCEQNLNHDAMYWYRQDPGQGLRLIYYSQIVNDFQKGDIAEGYSVSREKKESFPLTVTSAQKNPTAFYLCASRRDSATNEKLFFGSGTQLSVL.

This clonotype was counted only a few times. The V and J genes are TRBV7-9 and TRBJ2-7, with 9 bases that match TRBD1. Per the germline V gene, CDR1 is SEHNR and CDR2 is FQNEAQ (reference sequence). J lost 0 bases, V lost 5 bases, and 8 bases had no gene match. The CDR3 is 16 residues long. CDR3 DNA sequence: TGTGCCAGCAGCCGCCCCCGGACAGGGGACTCCTACGAGCAGTACTTC. Amino acids: CASSRPRTGDSYEQYF.

V usage is TRBV4-1 and J usage is TRBJ2-7; D could derive from TRBD1 or TRBD2 (5 bases each). Germline V gene lookup returns CDR1 MGHRA and CDR2 YSYEKL. The CDR3 sequence is 16 residues long. With 1 base removed from V and 0 bases from J, the gap between germline ends came to 13 bases. CDR3 protein: CASSQGSGATSYEQYF. In nucleotides, the CDR3 is TGCGCCAGCAGCCAAGGCTCCGGGGCGACCTCCTACGAGCAGTACTTC.

This clonotype was picked up a small number of times. V and J are TRBV2 and TRBJ2-7; D is unresolved. The CDR3 runs to 15 residues. Germline CDR1 reads SNHLY; CDR2 reads FYNNEI. Trimming stripped 3 bases from V and 3 bases from J, with 15 bases between. CDR3 sequence: CASSDHLGRSYEQYF. The DNA for the CDR3 is TGTGCCAGCAGTGATCATCTGGGTCGAAGCTACGAGCAGTACTTC.

This clonotype was seen at least ten times. The chain combines TRBV11-2 with TRBJ2-1; D is unresolved. Germline assignment: CDR1 SGHAT and CDR2 FQNNGV. The CDR3 length is 11 residues. Trimming removed 4 bases from V and 9 bases from J, with 7 bases in between. The CDR3 spells CASSYVTEQFF. In DNA, the CDR3 is TGTGCCAGCAGCTACGTCACTGAGCAGTTCTTC.

The gene calls are TRBV20-1 and TRBJ1-5; D possibly corresponds to TRBD1 (5 bases). This CDR3 has 14 residues. The V and J ends lost 6 bases and 4 bases respectively, with 16 bases between them. CDR1 DFQATT and CDR2 SNEGSKA come from the germline V gene (reference sequence). DNA for the CDR3: TGCAGTGCAACCAAGGGGCGGGGGAATCAGCCCCAGCATTTT. Its protein product is CSATKGRGNQPQHF.

This clonotype was seen many times. V is TRBV7-2 and J is TRBJ1-1; no reliable D call. With 0 bases removed from V and 4 bases from J, the gap between germline ends came to 9 bases. Germline CDR1 reads SGHTA; CDR2 reads FQGNSA. The CDR3 has 14 amino acids. CDR3 residues: CASSLAGVGTEAFF. The CDR3 DNA reads as TGTGCCAGCAGCTTAGCCGGAGTCGGCACTGAAGCTTTCTTT.

The rearrangement links TRBV6-6 to TRBJ2-1, with D perhaps assigned TRBD1 or TRBD2 (5 bases each). This CDR3 has 16 residues. V was shortened by 5 bases and J by 0 bases, with 14 bases between the two germline ends. Germline CDR1 is MNHNY and CDR2 is SVGAGI (reference sequence). The CDR3 nucleotides are TGTGCCAGCAGTCCTGGGACGGCGAGCTCCTACAATGAGCAGTTCTTC. It translates to CASSPGTASSYNEQFF.

Many counts were recorded for this clonotype. V and J are TRBV11-2 and TRBJ2-7; perhaps TRBD1 as D (6 bases). The germline V gene has CDR1 SGHAT and CDR2 FQNNGV. V was trimmed by 3 bases and J by 4 bases, leaving 13 bases between them. This CDR3 spans 14 amino acids. The chain's CDR3 is CASSFTGNWYEQYF. The DNA of the CDR3 is TGTGCCAGCAGCTTTACAGGGAATTGGTACGAGCAGTACTTC.

This clonotype was observed at least ten times. This chain uses TRBV4-1 with TRBJ2-5, with TRBD2 as a possible D gene (5 bases). The germline gives CDR1 MGHRA, CDR2 YSYEKL. The V gene lost 1 base and the J gene lost 2 bases, with 8 bases spanning the gap. The CDR3 sequence is 14 residues long. Here the CDR3 reads CASSQGRGQETQYF. CDR3 DNA: TGCGCCAGCAGCCAAGGACGGGGACAAGAGACCCAGTACTTC.

This clonotype came up a few times. The chain couples TRBV20-1 to TRBJ1-5; 8 positions agree with TRBD1. CDR3 size: 15 residues. Germline V gene data show CDR1 as DFQATT and CDR2 as SNEGSKA (reference sequence). Unmatched junction bases numbered 12, after V lost 5 bases and J lost 6 bases. The CDR3 protein is CSAHNRDRSIQPQHF. As DNA, the CDR3 is TGCAGTGCTCATAACCGGGACAGGTCAATTCAGCCCCAGCATTTT.

Many counts were recorded for this clonotype. The J gene is TRBJ2-1, the V gene TRBV6-2 or TRBV6-3; TRBD1 agrees at 10 bases. The trim removed 7 bases at V and 1 base at J, leaving 10 bases unmatched. Germline V gene sequence: CDR1 MNHEY, CDR2 SVGEGT. The CDR3 is 17 residues long. The CDR3 DNA is TGTGCCAGCACAGGGACAGGGGCCTTCTCTTCCTACAATGAGCAGTTCTTC. Amino acid sequence: CASTGTGAFSSYNEQFF.

This chain joins TRBV20-1 and TRBJ2-3, with a weak D call TRBD2 (5 bases). V lost 3 bases to trimming and J lost 3 bases, with 25 bases between them. The CDR3 runs 18 residues. CDR1 is DFQATT, CDR2 SNEGSKA, per germline (reference sequence). The CDR3 region is CSARPRAASLYPTDTQYF. The CDR3 DNA is TGCAGTGCTAGGCCGCGGGCAGCCAGCCTTTATCCAACAGATACGCAGTATTTT.

This clonotype turned up a few times. The chain links TRBV3-1 to TRBJ1-3; no reliable D call. Trimming removed 0 bases at V and 2 bases at J, with 8 bases between. The length of the CDR3 is 15 residues. Germline V gene data show CDR1 as LGHDT and CDR2 as YNNKEL (reference sequence). CDR3 nucleotides: TGTGCCAGCAGCCAAGATATTAGCCCTGGAAACACCATATATTTT. Translation: CASSQDISPGNTIYF.

This clonotype was counted ten times or more. The chain is built from TRBV7-2 and TRBJ1-2; 9 nucleotides match TRBD1. Germline V gene data show CDR1 as SGHTA and CDR2 as FQGNSA. The CDR3 contains 19 residues. The V and J ends lost 3 bases and 6 bases, in that order; junction bases with no gene match: 20. CDR3 sequence reads: CASSFPREGTGSSWDGYTF. The CDR3 nucleotides read TGTGCCAGCAGCTTCCCCAGGGAGGGGACAGGGTCGAGCTGGGATGGCTACACCTTC.

The V and J genes are TRBV7-9 and TRBJ2-2; tentatively, D is TRBD1 or TRBD2 (6 bases each). From germline, CDR1 is SEHNR and CDR2 FQNEAQ (reference sequence). The V end lost 11 bases, the J end lost 2 bases, and 12 bases lay between the germline ends. The CDR3 has 13 residues. The CDR3 loop is CAPRGPNTGELFF. The CDR3 coding sequence is TGTGCCCCTCGGGGGCCCAACACCGGGGAGCTGTTTTTT.

This clonotype was recorded at least ten times. This chain uses TRBV7-6 with TRBJ1-5, with D tentatively TRBD1 (6 bases). CDR3 length equals 15 residues. With 5 bases removed from V and 2 bases from J, the gap between germline ends came to 13 bases. The germline CDR1 and CDR2 sequences are SGHVS and FNYEAQ. The CDR3 nucleotides read TGTGCCAGCAGCCCTAGTAGGACAGGCAATCAGCCCCAGCATTTT. As protein: CASSPSRTGNQPQHF.

This chain links TRBV6-5 with TRBJ2-2; TRBD1 aligns across 9 bases. There are 15 residues in the CDR3. The germline CDR1 and CDR2 sequences are MNHEY and SVGAGI. Trimming cost V 4 bases and J 6 bases; bases outside gene matches: 6. The chain's CDR3 is CASSWDRENSGELFF. CDR3 bases: TGTGCCAGCAGTTGGGACAGGGAAAATTCCGGGGAGCTGTTTTTT.

This clonotype was seen at least ten times. The chain couples TRBV4-1 to TRBJ2-5, with 12 bases matching TRBD2. Germline V gene sequence: CDR1 MGHRA, CDR2 YSYEKL. The CDR3 length is 15 residues. The ends lost 1 base at V and 4 bases at J; junction bases unmatched: 1. This chain's CDR3 is CASSQAGLAGETQYF. CDR3 in DNA: TGCGCCAGCAGCCAAGCGGGACTAGCGGGAGAGACCCAGTACTTC.

The chain recombines TRBV9 with TRBJ2-1, with 12 bases lining up with TRBD1. From germline, CDR1 is SGDLS and CDR2 YYNGEE. J gave up 3 bases and V 6 bases, and 16 bases lay outside the gene matches. The CDR3 runs 19 residues. The CDR3 is CASTLGFGTGGADYNEQFF. Written as DNA, the CDR3 is TGTGCCAGCACCCTGGGGTTCGGGACAGGGGGCGCGGACTACAATGAGCAGTTCTTC.

This clonotype appeared a few times. This chain connects TRBV7-9 to TRBJ1-1; TRBD1 aligns across 8 bases. Losses at the gene ends were 1 base for V and 12 bases for J; bases not matched to a gene: 10. Germline values: CDR1 SEHNR, CDR2 FQNEAQ (reference sequence). The CDR3 consists of 14 residues. In DNA form, the CDR3 reads TGTGCCAGCAGCTTAGAGGGGAGTTGGACAGGGACTTTCTTT. Translation gives CASSLEGSWTGTFF.